Below, 22 T cell receptor beta chains from the same sample are listed, as sequenced in a study of CD8 T cells in Susac syndrome. The authors reverse transcribed roughly 0.5 to 1 ug RNA with random hexamers. TCRdb passed the immunoSEQ multiplex PCR reads through MiXCR, listing each CDR3 protein once. The sample yields 90,000 to 150,000 distinct CDR3 sequences, about nine tenths seen once. The specimen sequenced was CD4+ T cells from PBMCs. These receptors were collected from a human donor in good health.

CDR3 in DNA: TGTGCCTGGAGTGTACTGAGCAATCAGCCCCAGCATTTT. As protein: CAWSVLSNQPQHF. The chain combines TRBV30 with TRBJ1-5, with D unclear. This CDR3 is 13 amino acids long. Trimming shortened V by 0 bases and J by 1 base, and 4 bases separated the two germline ends. The V gene's germline CDR1 is GTSNPN and CDR2 SVGIG (reference sequence). Full variable domain (remainder filled in from reference TRBV30 and TRBJ1-5): SQTIHQWPATLVQPVGSPLSLECTVEGTSNPNLYWYRQAAGRGLQLLFYSVGIGQISSEVPQNLSASRPQDRQFILSSKKLLLSDSGFYLCAWSVLSNQPQHFGDGTRLSIL.

This clonotype has a single count. V usage is TRBV6-1 and J usage is TRBJ2-7; no clear D gene. V was pared by 2 bases and J by 11 bases, with 13 bases between. Germline assignment: CDR1 MNHNS and CDR2 SASEGT. The CDR3 runs to 12 residues. The CDR3 region has the DNA TGTGCCAGCAGTGAATGGCCTCAAGAGAAGTACTTC. Its translation is CASSEWPQEKYF.

The chain carries TRBV7-8 and TRBJ2-3; 11 bases match TRBD2. Germline lookup yields CDR1 SGHVS and CDR2 FQNEAQ. The CDR3 is 15 amino acids. With V trimmed by 5 bases and J by 2 bases, 3 bases remained unmatched. CDR3 coding DNA: TGTGCCAGCAGCCGGGGACTAGCGGACACAGATACGCAGTATTTT. It is translated as CASSRGLADTDTQYF.

This chain connects TRBV19 to TRBJ2-7; the match to TRBD2 covers 13 bases. The V gene's germline CDR1 is LNHDA and CDR2 SQIVND (reference sequence). The V and J ends lost 4 bases and 5 bases, in that order; junction bases with no gene match: 8. This CDR3 contains 16 residues. The CDR3 spells CASSNPGLAGVNEQYF. The CDR3 DNA follows: TGTGCCAGTAGTAACCCAGGACTAGCGGGAGTAAACGAGCAGTACTTC.

The chain joins TRBV9 to TRBJ2-5; D gene ambiguous. V was pared by 2 bases and J by 2 bases, with 4 bases between. The germline CDR1 and CDR2 sequences are SGDLS and YYNGEE. This CDR3 has 12 amino acids. CDR3 bases: TGTGCCAGCAGCGTGGAGCAAGAGACCCAGTACTTC. Protein: CASSVEQETQYF. The variable domain in full, completed from reference TRBV9 and TRBJ2-5, reads DSGVTQTPKHLITATGQRVTLRCSPRSGDLSVYWYQQSLDQGLQFLIQYYNGEERAKGNILERFSAQQFPDLHSELNLSSLELGDSALYFCASSVEQETQYFGPGTRLLVL.

This sequence joins TRBV29-1 and TRBJ2-3; no reliable D call. Germline CDR1 and CDR2: SQVTM and ANQGSEA. The V end lost 3 bases, the J end lost 0 bases, and 7 bases lay between the germline ends. The CDR3 has 13 residues. The CDR3 is CSVDHSSTDTQYF. The CDR3 DNA reads as TGCAGCGTTGACCACAGTAGCACAGATACGCAGTATTTT.

This chain connects TRBV7-2 to TRBJ2-5; 10 nucleotides agree with TRBD2. Trimming took 2 bases from V and 1 from J; bases not matched to a gene: 4. Germline assignment: CDR1 SGHTA and CDR2 FQGNSA. CDR3 size: 16 residues. The CDR3 region is CASSLSAGGLQETQYF. The CDR3 DNA sequence: TGTGCCAGCAGCTTATCAGCGGGGGGGCTCCAAGAGACCCAGTACTTC. Full variable domain (outside the CDR3, taken from reference TRBV7-2 and TRBJ2-5): GAGVSQSPSNKVTEKGKDVELRCDPISGHTALYWYRQSLGQGLEFLIYFQGNSAPDKSGLPSDRFSAERTGGSVSTLTIQRTQQEDSAVYLCASSLSAGGLQETQYFGPGTRLLVL.

The chain's CDR3 is CASSYRQGRGGELFF. CDR3 nucleotides: TGTGCCAGCAGCTATAGACAGGGACGGGGCGGGGAGCTGTTTTTT. The genes are TRBV7-6 and TRBJ2-2, with 7 bases aligning to TRBD1. The V gene's germline CDR1 is SGHVS and CDR2 FNYEAQ. The CDR3 consists of 15 residues. V shed 4 bases, J shed 7 bases, and the junction held 9 bases outside the gene matches.

The chain links TRBV13 to TRBJ2-7; TRBD1 might be the D (6 bases). The CDR3 extends over 15 amino acids. CDR1 is PRHDT and CDR2 is FYEKMQ in the germline V gene (reference sequence). Between the trimmed V and J ends, which lost 4 bases and 1 base, there was a span of 14 bases. Here the CDR3 DNA reads TGTGCCAGCAGCTCCACCGGGACAAATTCCTACGAGCAGTACTTC. Protein sequence: CASSSTGTNSYEQYF. The whole variable domain, remainder taken from reference TRBV13 and TRBJ2-7, is AAGVIQSPRHLIKEKRETATLKCYPIPRHDTVYWYQQGPGQDPQFLISFYEKMQSDKGSIPDRFSAQQFSDYHSELNMSSLELGDSALYFCASSSTGTNSYEQYFGPGTRLTVT.

The V and J genes are TRBV5-1 and TRBJ1-1; D not certain. V was trimmed by 0 bases and J by 5 bases, leaving 14 bases between them. Germline loops: CDR1 SGHRS, CDR2 YFSETQ. The CDR3 spans 15 residues. The CDR3 DNA reads as TGCGCCAGCAGCTTGGAGATCCAAGAAGAAACTGAAGCTTTCTTT. Amino acid sequence: CASSLEIQEETEAFF.

This clonotype was picked up one time. The chain uses TRBV20-1 and TRBJ1-3, with 9 bases matching TRBD1. Germline CDR1 is DFQATT and CDR2 is SNEGSKA (reference sequence). The CDR3 loop spans 15 amino acids. Germline trimming cut 3 bases from V and 2 bases from J; bases unmatched to any gene: 5. The CDR3 DNA follows: TGCAGTGCTAGGGGACAGGGAGTACCTGGAAACACCATATATTTT. Translation: CSARGQGVPGNTIYF.

The genes are TRBV20-1 and TRBJ2-3; 12 positions match TRBD2. V lost 5 bases, J lost 6 bases, and 9 bases stayed unmatched. Germline CDR1 reads DFQATT; CDR2 reads SNEGSKA (reference sequence). This CDR3 is 15 amino acids long. The CDR3 protein is CSAEETSGRGDTQYF. CDR3 DNA sequence: TGCAGTGCTGAGGAGACTAGCGGGAGAGGGGATACGCAGTATTTT.

CDR3 loop: CASSLAGGWTDTQYF. CDR3 DNA: TGTGCCAGCAGCTTAGCAGGGGGCTGGACAGATACGCAGTATTTT. The chain combines TRBV7-2 with TRBJ2-3, with 7 bases identical to TRBD1. CDR3 length equals 15 residues. The germline V gene has CDR1 SGHTA and CDR2 FQGNSA. With V trimmed by 0 bases and J by 3 bases, 3 bases remained unmatched.

This chain connects TRBV9 to TRBJ1-4, with 7 bases matching TRBD1. CDR1 SGDLS and CDR2 YYNGEE come from the germline V gene. V dropped 3 bases and J dropped 0; count of bases not matched to a gene: 5. The CDR3 runs to 16 residues. For the CDR3, the DNA is TGTGCCAGCAGCGATGGGACAGCCTCAACTAATGAAAAACTGTTTTTT. Residues: CASSDGTASTNEKLFF.

The chain has TRBV11-3 and TRBJ2-3; D gene ambiguous. The CDR3 spans 13 residues. Deletions cut 1 base from V and 2 bases from J, with 4 bases between. CDR1 is SGHNT and CDR2 is YENEEA in the germline V gene. CDR3 loop: CASSLVDTDTQYF. CDR3 DNA sequence: TGTGCCAGCAGCTTAGTGGACACAGATACGCAGTATTTT.

The chain employs TRBV7-9 and TRBJ2-5; D could derive from TRBD1 or TRBD2 (5 bases each). The CDR3 spans 13 residues. CDR1 is SEHNR, CDR2 FQNEAQ, per germline (reference sequence). The ends were cut back, 5 bases at V and 3 bases at J, with 10 bases in the middle. DNA of the CDR3: TGTGCCAGCAGCCAGAGAGGGGAAGAGACCCAGTACTTC. Its protein is CASSQRGEETQYF.

This chain joins TRBV20-1 and TRBJ2-1; a weak D match, TRBD2 (6 bases). The germline V and J ends were trimmed by 0 bases and 8 bases, with 14 bases remaining between them. The CDR3 runs 14 residues. CDR1 and CDR2 (germline): DFQATT, SNEGSKA (reference sequence). The CDR3 is CSAREGEGLHEQFF. CDR3 in DNA: TGCAGTGCTAGAGAGGGAGAGGGACTCCATGAGCAGTTCTTC.

The chain uses TRBV20-1 and TRBJ1-2, with 8 bases identical to TRBD1. From germline, CDR1 is DFQATT and CDR2 SNEGSKA (reference sequence). The CDR3 runs to 17 residues. J gave up 8 bases and V 3 bases, and 20 bases lay outside the gene matches. This CDR3 reads CSASTFEGDRGLEGYTF. CDR3 sequence (DNA): TGCAGTGCTAGTACTTTTGAAGGCGACAGGGGCCTAGAAGGCTACACCTTC.

V usage is TRBV28 and J usage is TRBJ2-2; D remains ambiguous. This CDR3 region has 11 residues. Trimming left V 7 bases short and J 5 bases short, with 5 bases between. Germline V gene data show CDR1 as MDHEN and CDR2 as SYDVKM. For the CDR3, the DNA is TGTGCCAGCATGTTGACCGGGGAGCTGTTTTTT. Translating it yields CASMLTGELFF.

The chain joins TRBV11-1 to TRBJ2-7; 10 bases fit TRBD1. Germline CDR1 reads SGHAT; CDR2 reads FQDESV (reference sequence). The CDR3 consists of 22 residues. Trimming removed 1 base from V and 0 bases from J; junction bases left unmatched: 21. The DNA for the CDR3 is TGTGCCAGCAGCTTAGGATCCGGGACAGGGGCCCGGCTTTCTCTGAGCTCCTACGAGCAGTACTTC. Translating it yields CASSLGSGTGARLSLSSYEQYF.

The chain couples TRBV6-6 to TRBJ2-1; D may correspond to TRBD1 or TRBD2 (6 bases each). Trimming pared 2 bases from V and 2 bases from J, leaving 13 bases between. This CDR3 has 16 residues. Germline-derived CDR1 and CDR2 are MNHNY and SVGAGI (reference sequence). The CDR3 sequence: CASSYALGGTYNEQFF. The CDR3 coding sequence is TGTGCCAGCAGTTACGCATTAGGGGGGACCTACAATGAGCAGTTCTTC.

The count of this clonotype is one. The chain links TRBV5-4 to TRBJ2-5, with 8 bases lining up with TRBD2. Trimming removed 4 bases from V and 3 bases from J; junction bases left unmatched: 8. Germline V gene data show CDR1 as SGHNT and CDR2 as YYREEE (reference sequence). This CDR3 region has 15 residues. The CDR3 region is CASSQTGLVKETQYF. CDR3 coding DNA: TGTGCCAGCAGCCAAACGGGACTAGTGAAAGAGACCCAGTACTTC.